These T cell receptor beta chains were read from a single sample in a study of CD8 T cells in ankylosing spondylitis. TCRdb re-called the 5' RACE reads with MiXCR, one entry per CDR3 protein. This sample has 150,000 to 200,000 distinct CDR3 sequences; 11% occur once, and the top ten carry 29%. Source material: blood, either unsorted or a sorted T cell fraction (not recorded which). All receptors come from a male donor with ankylosing spondylitis or in good health (not recorded which). CDR3s include the opening cysteine and the closing phenylalanine or tryptophan. A D gene is named only where the DNA matches it firmly. Size values are once, few and many counts, or a class for expanded clones, and some rows have none.

d_call	v_call	clone_size	j_call	cdr3_nt	cdr3_aa
-	TRBV27	many	TRBJ2-7	TGTGCCAGCAGTTCGGATGACAGTCCGTTCTACGAGCAGTACTTC	CASSSDDSPFYEQYF
TRBD2	TRBV20-1	many	TRBJ2-7	TGCAGTGCTAGAAGTCGACTAGCGTACGAGCAGTACTTC	CSARSRLAYEQYF
-	TRBV5-1	many	TRBJ1-1	TGCGCCAGCAGCTCGGGACGGAACACTGAAGCTTTCTTT	CASSSGRNTEAFF
-	TRBV3-1	few	TRBJ1-5	TGTGCCAGCAGCCTCTCATCGGGTGGGGGCAGGAGTCAGCCCCAGCATTTT	CASSLSSGGGRSQPQHF
-	TRBV20-1	-	TRBJ1-5	TGCAGTGCTAGGGGGACCCTAGGGGGTTATAGCAATCAGCCCCAGCATTTT	CSARGTLGGYSNQPQHF
TRBD2	TRBV5-6	few	TRBJ2-3	TGTGCCAGCAGCCGACGGGAGGGGAACACAGATACGCAGTATTTT	CASSRREGNTDTQYF
-	TRBV5-1	-	TRBJ2-6	TGCGCCAGCAGCCCCCCACAGAGCTCTGGGGCCAACGTCCTGACTTTC	CASSPPQSSGANVLTF
-	TRBV5-1	many	TRBJ2-1	TGCGCCAGCAGCTTGTGGCAGCTCGATGGAGGCAATGAGCAGTTCTTC	CASSLWQLDGGNEQFF
TRBD2	TRBV5-1	many	TRBJ2-7	TGCGCCAGCAGCCTCGGGACTAGCGGCTACGAGCAGTACTTC	CASSLGTSGYEQYF
-	TRBV7-9	few	TRBJ2-1	TGTGCCAGCAGCTCCAGGGGTAGCGGGCTAAATGAGCAGTTCTTC	CASSSRGSGLNEQFF
-	TRBV29-1	many	TRBJ1-1	TGCAGCGTTGTCGTGGGGGGCTTATATGAAGCTTTCTTT	CSVVVGGLYEAFF
-	TRBV27	many	TRBJ2-2	TGTGCCAGCAGTTTCGGGGGCGGGGAGCTGTTTTTT	CASSFGGGELFF
TRBD2	TRBV5-1	-	TRBJ2-2	TGCGCCAGCAGCCCGGCGGGACTAGCTCCCGGGGAGCTGTTTTTT	CASSPAGLAPGELFF
-	TRBV11-2	few	TRBJ1-5	TGTGCCAGCAGCTTAGATACAGGCGGCAATCAGCCCCAGCATTTT	CASSLDTGGNQPQHF
-	TRBV7-8	-	TRBJ2-6	TGTGCCAGCAGCGCTCGGACAGACCACTCTGGGGCCAACGTCCTGACTTTC	CASSARTDHSGANVLTF
-	TRBV21-1	-	TRBJ2-1	TGTGCCAGCAGCAAATATCAGCGGCGGCATGTCAGCTCCTACAATGAGCAGTTCTTC	CASSKYQRRHVSSYNEQFF
-	TRBV29-1	many	TRBJ2-5	TGCACCGCCCAGGTCAAGGACGGGCGAGAGACCCAGTACTTC	CTAQVKDGRETQYF
-	TRBV7-6	many	TRBJ2-3	TGTGCCAGCAGCTTGGGCGCGGGACGGAAAACAGATACGCAGTATTTT	CASSLGAGRKTDTQYF
TRBD1	TRBV5-6	many	TRBJ1-1	TGTGCCAGCAGCTCGACAGGGTACACTGAAGCTTTCTTT	CASSSTGYTEAFF
TRBD1	TRBV12-3/TRBV12-4	-	TRBJ2-3	TGTGCCAGCAAGTGGGACAGGAGCACAGATACGCAGTATTTT	CASKWDRSTDTQYF
TRBD1	TRBV5-1	few	TRBJ1-1	TGCGCCAGCAGCTTCACAGGGGGCACGACTGAAGCTTTCTTT	CASSFTGGTTEAFF
-	TRBV29-1	many	TRBJ1-1	TGCAGCGGCAGGGCCACTGAAGCTTTCTTT	CSGRATEAFF
TRBD2	TRBV7-2	-	TRBJ2-1	TGTGCCAGCAGCCCTCGCGGGGGGCAAGGGGAAAATGAGCAGTTCTTC	CASSPRGGQGENEQFF
-	TRBV6-5	many	TRBJ1-1	TGTGCCAGCAGTTACTCGGGAGGGACGGTCAACACTGAAGCTTTCTTT	CASSYSGGTVNTEAFF
-	TRBV20-1	many	TRBJ1-1	TGCAGTGCTTCGAACACTGAAGCTTTCTTT	CSASNTEAFF
TRBD2	TRBV7-2	few	TRBJ2-3	TGTGCCAGCAAGCTTGGGGGGGGCACAGATACGCAGTATTTT	CASKLGGGTDTQYF
-	TRBV10-3	many	TRBJ2-7	TGTGCCATCAGTGAAACCTACGAGCAGTACTTC	CAISETYEQYF
-	TRBV27	few	TRBJ2-7	TGTGCCAGCAGTTTTTCGCAGAACTACGAGCAGTACTTC	CASSFSQNYEQYF
-	TRBV10-3	few	TRBJ1-1	TGTGCCATCAGTGAGGCAGGGATCATGAACACTGAAGCTTTCTTT	CAISEAGIMNTEAFF
-	TRBV27	few	TRBJ2-2	TGTGCCTCAGAAGTTCCCTACACCGGGGAGCTGTTTTTT	CASEVPYTGELFF
-	TRBV6-5	many	TRBJ1-1	TGTGCCAGCAGATACAGGGTTTCCATGAACACTGAAGCTTTCTTT	CASRYRVSMNTEAFF